Listed here are 7 T cell receptor beta chains from one sample, sequenced in a study of Graves' ophthalmopathy and Graves' hyperthyroidism. Beta-chain TCR CDR3 regions were amplified from RNA transcripts. A first-round RT-PCR used HTBI primers, followed by a second-round multiplex PCR. TCRdb recomputed calls from the multiplex PCR reads with MiXCR, one row per CDR3 protein. The sample has hundreds of thousands of distinct CDR3 sequences, around 50% seen once; the top ten hold around 47%. The sequenced sample consisted of peripheral blood. Receptors were obtained from an adult man with Graves' ophthalmopathy.

The J gene is TRBJ2-2, the V gene TRBV7-8; 7 bases fit TRBD1. Losses at the gene ends were 2 bases for V and 0 bases for J; bases not matched to a gene: 9. Germline-derived CDR1 and CDR2 are SGHVS and FQNEAQ. CDR3 length: 18 residues. CDR3 coding DNA: TGTGCCAGCAGCTTAAAGAAGGGACAGACGGCGAACACCGGGGAGCTGTTTTTT. This translates into CASSLKKGQTANTGELFF.

There are a few counts of this clonotype. The chain couples TRBV20-1 to TRBJ1-5; maybe TRBD1 (5 bases). Germline V gene lookup returns CDR1 DFQATT and CDR2 SNEGSKA (reference sequence). The germline V and J ends were trimmed by 3 bases and 7 bases, with 13 bases remaining between them. This CDR3 has 13 residues. The CDR3 nucleotides are TGCAGTGCTAGTTCGGAGAGGGACCAGCCCCAGCATTTT. This encodes CSASSERDQPQHF.

The chain combines TRBV20-1 with TRBJ2-7, with 9 positions matching TRBD2. This CDR3 comprises 15 residues. The germline CDR1 and CDR2 sequences are DFQATT and SNEGSKA (reference sequence). V trimming: 0 bases; J trimming: 6 bases; junction bases outside the gene matches: 9. The DNA for the CDR3 is TGCAGTGCTAGAGATCTTGGTAGCGGGAGTGGCGAGCAGTACTTC. Translating gives CSARDLGSGSGEQYF.

The rearrangement joins TRBV7-2 to TRBJ2-7; D possibly corresponds to TRBD2 (6 bases). The CDR3 length is 13 residues. Germline loops: CDR1 SGHTA, CDR2 FQGNSA. V was clipped by 5 bases and J by 4 bases, with 12 bases between them. The CDR3 reads CASSPGLEYEQYF. The CDR3 nucleotides are TGTGCCAGCAGCCCGGGACTTGAGTACGAGCAGTACTTC.

There are a few counts of this clonotype. CDR3 coding DNA: TGTGCCAGCAGCGTGACAGGGATAAACTATGGCTACACCTTC. Encoded protein: CASSVTGINYGYTF. V and J are TRBV6-1 and TRBJ1-2; 7 bases are shared with TRBD1. V gave up 6 bases and J gave up 2 bases; unmatched junction bases: 6. Germline CDR1 and CDR2: MNHNS and SASEGT. CDR3 length: 14 residues.

The V gene is TRBV11-3, the J gene TRBJ2-7; the D gene is possibly TRBD1 (5 bases). Trimming took 7 bases from V and 1 from J, leaving 14 bases between them. The CDR3 runs 14 residues. The germline CDR1 and CDR2 sequences are SGHNT and YENEEA. DNA of the CDR3: TGTGCCAGCACCCTAGGGGCTGGGTCCTACGAGCAGTACTTC. Encoded protein: CASTLGAGSYEQYF.

The rearrangement links TRBV19 to TRBJ1-2; D remains ambiguous. V lost 6 bases, J lost 0 bases, and 11 bases lay in between. Germline CDR1 reads LNHDA; CDR2 reads SQIVND (reference sequence). CDR3 length equals 14 residues. CDR3 in amino acids: CASSATETNYGYTF. In DNA, the CDR3 is TGTGCCAGTAGCGCGACGGAAACTAACTATGGCTACACCTTC.